These 22 T cell receptor beta chains were all obtained from the same sample, sequenced in a study of blood T cell repertoires in COVID-19. Only in-frame clones appear in the TCRdb table, and some are missing; sequencing was by immunoSEQ multiplex PCR. Here the sample spans some 200,000 clones, over 80% being singletons. Material for sequencing was peripheral blood. All receptors come from a woman between 40 and 55 years old with acute or convalescent COVID-19.

This sequence joins TRBV4-1 and TRBJ2-1; 11 bases fit TRBD2. CDR1 MGHRA and CDR2 YSYEKL come from the germline V gene. CDR3 length equals 16 residues. V lost 5 bases and J lost 8; bases outside the gene matches: 11. This CDR3 is CASSTRSSGRMDEQFF. The CDR3 region has the DNA TGCGCCAGCAGCACGAGGTCTAGCGGGAGGATGGATGAGCAGTTCTTC.

The genes are TRBV7-2 and TRBJ1-1, with no clear D. CDR1 SGHTA and CDR2 FQGNSA come from the germline V gene. Trimming took 2 bases from V and 1 from J, leaving 8 bases between them. This CDR3 spans 14 amino acids. The chain's CDR3 is CASSLTRRNTEAFF. CDR3 DNA sequence: TGTGCCAGCAGCTTAACGCGGCGGAACACTGAAGCTTTCTTT.

The chain couples TRBV5-1 to TRBJ2-1, with TRBD2 identical over 8 bases. Looked up from germline, CDR1 is SGHRS and CDR2 is YFSETQ. The trim removed 4 bases at V and 1 base at J, leaving 7 bases unmatched. The length of the CDR3 is 16 residues. The CDR3 reads CASSALLAVSYNEQFF. The CDR3 DNA is TGCGCCAGCAGCGCCCTACTAGCGGTATCCTACAATGAGCAGTTCTTC.

The J gene is TRBJ1-1, the V gene TRBV5-1; D gene unclear. The V end lost 4 bases, the J end lost 1 base, and 8 bases lay between the germline ends. Germline V gene sequence: CDR1 SGHRS, CDR2 YFSETQ. The CDR3 covers 13 residues. CDR3 DNA sequence: TGCGCCAGCAGCCAAACATCGAACACTGAAGCTTTCTTT. Its protein is CASSQTSNTEAFF.

This clone was counted only a few times. The rearrangement joins TRBV7-2 to TRBJ2-1; D is uncertain. Germline CDR1 is SGHTA and CDR2 is FQGNSA. CDR3 length equals 14 residues. Trimming left V 3 bases short and J 7 bases short, with 13 bases between. CDR3 in DNA: TGTGCCAGCAGCTTTGATATAGTTTTGAATGAGCAGTTCTTC. Translated, it gives CASSFDIVLNEQFF.

J is TRBJ1-5 and V is TRBV4-1, with D possibly TRBD1 on 6 matching bases. V shed 3 bases and J shed 7 bases, with 16 bases lying between them. Germline loops: CDR1 MGHRA, CDR2 YSYEKL. The CDR3 runs to 15 residues. CDR3 sequence (DNA): TGCGCCAGCAGCCAGACCACGGGAGGGGGACAGCCCCAGCATTTT. Its protein is CASSQTTGGGQPQHF.

The table lists this clone with a count of one. The chain is built from TRBV12-3 or TRBV12-4 and TRBJ2-7; D might be TRBD2 (5 bases). The CDR3 totals 13 residues. V shed 3 bases and J shed 6 bases, with 12 bases lying between them. The DNA for the CDR3 is TGTGCCAGCAGTTTCCGGGATGGGAGCGAGCAGTACTTC. The encoded protein is CASSFRDGSEQYF.

V gene TRBV5-1 combines with J gene TRBJ2-3; possible D gene TRBD1, 5 bases. The CDR3 length is 19 residues. V lost 3 bases to trimming and J lost 5 bases, with 28 bases between them. CDR1 and CDR2 from the germline V gene are SGHRS and YFSETQ. CDR3 region: CASSSTWSVRGKIGDTQYF. The CDR3 coding sequence is TGCGCCAGCAGCTCTACCTGGTCAGTTAGGGGAAAAATAGGAGATACGCAGTATTTT.

The rearrangement uses TRBV5-6 and TRBJ1-6; 7 positions match TRBD1. This CDR3 spans 13 amino acids. Germline V gene lookup returns CDR1 SGHDT and CDR2 YYEEEE. Trimming took 0 bases from V and 19 from J; bases not matched to a gene: 10. As DNA, the CDR3 is TGTGCCAGCAGCTTGGCCGGGTTGGGACAGACACACTTT. It yields the protein CASSLAGLGQTHF.

This chain uses TRBV7-3 with TRBJ2-3; TRBD2 is a possible D gene (6 bases). Trimming pared 2 bases from V and 6 bases from J, leaving 9 bases between. Germline V lookup: CDR1 SGHTA, CDR2 FQGTGA. CDR3 length: 13 amino acids. The CDR3 region has the DNA TGTGCCAGCAGCTTAGGTGCGGGGGATACGCAGTATTTT. Translation gives CASSLGAGDTQYF.

The chain is built from TRBV28 and TRBJ2-1; 11 bases agree with TRBD2. Germline assignment: CDR1 MDHEN and CDR2 SYDVKM. The length of the CDR3 is 14 residues. The V and J ends lost 7 bases and 8 bases, in that order; junction bases with no gene match: 7. The CDR3 is CASTPGLAGYEQFF. CDR3 nucleotide sequence: TGTGCCAGCACGCCCGGACTAGCGGGCTATGAGCAGTTCTTC.

This clone was counted between two and nine times. The gene calls are TRBV30 and TRBJ2-7; 10 bases line up with TRBD2. V shed 2 bases, J shed 2 bases, and the junction held 12 bases outside the gene matches. The CDR3 is made up of 17 amino acids. Per germline, CDR1 GTSNPN and CDR2 SVGIG (reference sequence). The CDR3 region is CAWSKSGRAIRPYEQYF. The CDR3 DNA reads as TGTGCCTGGAGTAAAAGCGGGAGGGCCATTAGGCCCTACGAGCAGTACTTC.

The chain links TRBV13 to TRBJ1-1; 8 bases line up with TRBD1. Germline CDR1 PRHDT, CDR2 FYEKMQ (reference sequence). The CDR3 has 12 amino acids. V was clipped by 5 bases and J by 7 bases; unmatched bases: 3. For the CDR3, the DNA is TGTGCCAGCAGCCACGACAGGGGTGAAGCTTTCTTT. Translating it yields CASSHDRGEAFF.

The chain uses TRBV6-5 and TRBJ2-1; no clear D. The V and J ends lost 0 bases and 4 bases respectively, with 10 bases between them. Looked up from germline, CDR1 is MNHEY and CDR2 is SVGAGI. The CDR3 has 15 amino acids. In DNA form, the CDR3 reads TGTGCCAGCAGTTACTCGGAGATACCTTACAATGAGCAGTTCTTC. This codes for CASSYSEIPYNEQFF.

There are a few counts of this clone. This rearrangement joins TRBV28 to TRBJ1-6; 7 bases are shared with TRBD1. The germline V gene encodes CDR1 MDHEN and CDR2 SYDVKM. The CDR3 runs 14 residues. J lost 6 bases, V lost 6 bases, and 5 bases had no gene match. The DNA for the CDR3 is TGTGCCAGCAGGACAGGGACCGTTAATTCACCCCTCCACTTT. Translating gives CASRTGTVNSPLHF. The entire variable domain, with the rest obtained from reference TRBV28 and TRBJ1-6, is as follows: DVKVTQSSRYLVKRTGEKVFLECVQDMDHENMFWYRQDPGLGLRLIYFSYDVKMKEKGDIPEGYSVSREKKERFSLILESASTNQTSMYLCASRTGTVNSPLHFGNGTRLTVT.

The chain uses TRBV3-1 (or the pseudogene TRBV3-2) and TRBJ2-1, with 8 bases aligning to TRBD2. The CDR3 runs to 16 residues. CDR1 and CDR2 (germline): LGHDT, YNNKEL (reference sequence). V lost 7 bases and J lost 5; bases outside the gene matches: 13. The CDR3 sequence: CASTHMASGRHNEQFF. The CDR3, as DNA: TGTGCCAGCACCCACATGGCTAGCGGGCGGCACAATGAGCAGTTCTTC.

The chain couples TRBV11-2 to TRBJ1-1; 7 bases align to TRBD1. The germline CDR1 and CDR2 sequences are SGHAT and FQNNGV. V shed 2 bases and J 4 bases; nucleotides not matched to a gene: 7. The CDR3 consists of 15 residues. The CDR3 nucleotides read TGTGCCAGCAGCTTAATGGGACAGAGGGGCACTGAAGCTTTCTTT. As protein: CASSLMGQRGTEAFF.

This chain joins TRBV15 and TRBJ1-1; 7 bases line up with TRBD1. Germline CDR1 reads LNHNV; CDR2 reads YYDKDF (reference sequence). This CDR3 spans 18 amino acids. J was trimmed by 3 bases and V by 2 bases; bases with no gene match: 15. This chain's CDR3 is CATSRIVRGSYFHTEAFF. The CDR3 coding sequence is TGTGCCACCAGCAGAATCGTCAGGGGGTCCTATTTCCACACTGAAGCTTTCTTT. The full variable domain, with the rest looked up from reference TRBV15 and TRBJ1-1, is DAMVIQNPRYQVTQFGKPVTLSCSQTLNHNVMYWYQQKSSQAPKLLFHYYDKDFNNEADTPDNFQSRRPNTSFCFLDIRSPGLGDTAMYLCATSRIVRGSYFHTEAFFGQGTRLTVV.

The V call is TRBV6-5, the J call TRBJ1-3; 9 nucleotides line up with TRBD1. V shed 8 bases, J shed 4 bases, and the junction held 6 bases outside the gene matches. This CDR3 has 14 residues. Germline CDR1 reads MNHEY; CDR2 reads SVGAGI. The DNA for the CDR3 is TGTGCCAGCCTAACAGGGGGCTCGGGAAACACCATATATTTT. This gives the protein CASLTGGSGNTIYF.

The chain combines TRBV2 with TRBJ1-5, with D uncertain. Germline CDR1 and CDR2: SNHLY and FYNNEI. The CDR3 covers 13 residues. The V gene lost 6 bases and the J gene lost 0 bases, with 6 bases spanning the gap. The CDR3 protein is CASSRGSNQPQHF. DNA for the CDR3: TGTGCCAGCAGCCGGGGTAGCAATCAGCCCCAGCATTTT.

The chain has TRBV7-8 and TRBJ2-2; 7 bases map to TRBD2. The ends lost 5 bases at V and 0 bases at J; junction bases unmatched: 27. The CDR3 is 23 residues long. Per germline, CDR1 SGHVS and CDR2 FQNEAQ. CDR3 in DNA: TGTGCCAGCAGCCGGAGGCCTCGGGGGGTGGCGGGGGATACCCGATCGAACACCGGGGAGCTGTTTTTT. Translation gives CASSRRPRGVAGDTRSNTGELFF.

The chain combines TRBV28 with TRBJ1-4, with D possibly TRBD1 on 5 matching bases. The CDR3 has 13 residues. Deletions cut 5 bases from V and 10 bases from J, with 14 bases between. Germline-derived CDR1 and CDR2 are MDHEN and SYDVKM. CDR3 nucleotide sequence: TGTGCCAGCAGTAGGGCAGGGTTTGTAAAACTGTTTTTT. As protein: CASSRAGFVKLFF. The whole variable domain, remainder taken from reference TRBV28 and TRBJ1-4, is DVKVTQSSRYLVKRTGEKVFLECVQDMDHENMFWYRQDPGLGLRLIYFSYDVKMKEKGDIPEGYSVSREKKERFSLILESASTNQTSMYLCASSRAGFVKLFFGSGTQLSVL.